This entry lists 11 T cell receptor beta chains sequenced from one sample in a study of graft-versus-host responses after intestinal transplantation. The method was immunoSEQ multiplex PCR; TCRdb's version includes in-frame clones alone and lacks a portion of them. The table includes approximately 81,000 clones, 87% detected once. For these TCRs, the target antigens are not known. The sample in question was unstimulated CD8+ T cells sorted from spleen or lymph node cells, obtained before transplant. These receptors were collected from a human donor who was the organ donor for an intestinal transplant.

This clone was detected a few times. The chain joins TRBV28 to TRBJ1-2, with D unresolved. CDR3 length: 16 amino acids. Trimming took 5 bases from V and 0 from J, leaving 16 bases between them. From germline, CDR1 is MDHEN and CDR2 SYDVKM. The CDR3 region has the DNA TGTGCCAGCAGTACCAACACACGGCCCCCTAACTATGGCTACACCTTC. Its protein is CASSTNTRPPNYGYTF.

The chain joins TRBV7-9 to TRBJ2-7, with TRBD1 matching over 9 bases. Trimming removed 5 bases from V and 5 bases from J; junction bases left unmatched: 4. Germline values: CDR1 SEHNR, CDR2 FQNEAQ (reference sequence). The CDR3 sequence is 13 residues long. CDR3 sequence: CASSQGQGHEQYF. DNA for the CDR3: TGTGCCAGCAGCCAGGGACAGGGCCACGAGCAGTACTTC.

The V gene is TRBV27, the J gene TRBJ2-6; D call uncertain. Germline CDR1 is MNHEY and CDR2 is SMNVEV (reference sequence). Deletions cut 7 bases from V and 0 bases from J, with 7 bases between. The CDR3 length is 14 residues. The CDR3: CASTSFSGANVLTF. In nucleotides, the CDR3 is TGTGCCAGCACTTCTTTCTCTGGGGCCAACGTCCTGACTTTC.

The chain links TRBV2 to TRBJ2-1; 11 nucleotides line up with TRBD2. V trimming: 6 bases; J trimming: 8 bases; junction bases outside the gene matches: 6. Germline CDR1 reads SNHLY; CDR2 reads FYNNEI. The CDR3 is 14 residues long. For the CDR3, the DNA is TGTGCCAGCAGGTATAGCGGGGGGGCCGATGAGCAGTTCTTC. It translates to CASRYSGGADEQFF.

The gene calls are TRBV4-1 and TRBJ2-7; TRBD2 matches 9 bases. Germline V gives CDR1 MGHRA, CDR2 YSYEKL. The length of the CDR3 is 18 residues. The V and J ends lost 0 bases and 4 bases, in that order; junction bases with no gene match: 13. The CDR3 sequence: CASSQDGLRSSGKYEQYF. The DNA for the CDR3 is TGCGCCAGCAGCCAAGATGGCCTTCGGTCTAGCGGGAAATACGAGCAGTACTTC.

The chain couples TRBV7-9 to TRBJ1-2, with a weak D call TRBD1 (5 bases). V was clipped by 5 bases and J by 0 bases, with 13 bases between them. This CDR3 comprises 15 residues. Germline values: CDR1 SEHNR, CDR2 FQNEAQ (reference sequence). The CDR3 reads CASSPGDLTNYGYTF. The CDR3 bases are TGTGCCAGCAGCCCTGGGGACCTTACTAACTATGGCTACACCTTC.

The CDR3 reads CASSPSVQYEQYF. As DNA, the CDR3 is TGTGCCAGCAGCCCATCGGTCCAATACGAGCAGTACTTC. The chain employs TRBV11-2 and TRBJ2-7, with D uncertain. With 5 bases removed from V and 4 bases from J, the gap between germline ends came to 12 bases. Germline-derived CDR1 and CDR2 are SGHAT and FQNNGV. This CDR3 spans 13 amino acids. Drawing the rest from reference TRBV11-2 and TRBJ2-7, the complete variable domain is EAGVAQSPRYKIIEKRQSVAFWCNPISGHATLYWYQQILGQGPKLLIQFQNNGVVDDSQLPKDRFSAERLKGVDSTLKIQPAKLEDSAVYLCASSPSVQYEQYFGPGTRLTVT.

CDR3 coding DNA: TGTGCCAGCAGCCAACAGGGTTTATTTGATAGCAATCAGCCCCAGCATTTT. Translation gives CASSQQGLFDSNQPQHF. This chain links TRBV5-6 with TRBJ1-5; maybe TRBD1 (6 bases). CDR3 length: 17 amino acids. The V end lost 4 bases, the J end lost 0 bases, and 17 bases lay between the germline ends. From germline, CDR1 is SGHDT and CDR2 YYEEEE. Combining the CDR3 with reference TRBV5-6 and TRBJ1-5 gives the whole variable domain DAGVTQSPTHLIKTRGQQVTLRCSPKSGHDTVSWYQQALGQGPQFIFQYYEEEERQRGNFPDRFSGHQFPNYSSELNVNALLLGDSALYLCASSQQGLFDSNQPQHFGDGTRLSIL.

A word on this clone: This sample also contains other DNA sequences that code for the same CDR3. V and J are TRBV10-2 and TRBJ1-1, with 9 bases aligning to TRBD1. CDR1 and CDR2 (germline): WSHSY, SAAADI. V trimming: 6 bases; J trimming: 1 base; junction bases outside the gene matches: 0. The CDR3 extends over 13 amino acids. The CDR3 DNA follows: TGCGCCAGCAGGACAGGGGGGAACACTGAAGCTTTCTTT. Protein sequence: CASRTGGNTEAFF.

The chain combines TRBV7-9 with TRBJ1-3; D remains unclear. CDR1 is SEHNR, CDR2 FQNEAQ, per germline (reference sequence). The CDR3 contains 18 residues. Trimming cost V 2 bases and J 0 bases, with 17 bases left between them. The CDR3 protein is CASSLTSPAIHSGNTIYF. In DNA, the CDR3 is TGTGCCAGCAGCTTAACATCGCCTGCGATACACTCTGGAAACACCATATATTTT.

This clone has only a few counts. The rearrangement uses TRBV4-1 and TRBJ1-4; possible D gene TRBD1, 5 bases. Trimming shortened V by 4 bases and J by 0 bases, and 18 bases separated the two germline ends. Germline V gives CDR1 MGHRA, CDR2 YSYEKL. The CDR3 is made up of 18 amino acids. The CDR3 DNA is TGCGCCAGCAGCCTCGGCCAGGGCAGCATTGCAACTAATGAAAAACTGTTTTTT. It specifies CASSLGQGSIATNEKLFF.